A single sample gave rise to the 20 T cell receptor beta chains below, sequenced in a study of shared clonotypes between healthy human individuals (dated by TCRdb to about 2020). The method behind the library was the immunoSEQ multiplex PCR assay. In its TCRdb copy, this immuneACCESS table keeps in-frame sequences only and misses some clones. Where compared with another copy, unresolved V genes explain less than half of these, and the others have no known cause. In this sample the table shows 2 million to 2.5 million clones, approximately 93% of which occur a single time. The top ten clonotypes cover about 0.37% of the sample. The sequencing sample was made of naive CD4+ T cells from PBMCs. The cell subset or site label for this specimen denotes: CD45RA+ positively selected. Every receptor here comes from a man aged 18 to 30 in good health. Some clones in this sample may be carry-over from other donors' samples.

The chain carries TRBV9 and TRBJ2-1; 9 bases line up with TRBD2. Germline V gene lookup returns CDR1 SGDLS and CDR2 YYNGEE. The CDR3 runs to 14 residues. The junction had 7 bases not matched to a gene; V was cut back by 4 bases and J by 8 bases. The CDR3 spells CASSPGLAGYEQFF. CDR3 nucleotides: TGTGCCAGCAGCCCCGGGCTAGCGGGATATGAGCAGTTCTTC.

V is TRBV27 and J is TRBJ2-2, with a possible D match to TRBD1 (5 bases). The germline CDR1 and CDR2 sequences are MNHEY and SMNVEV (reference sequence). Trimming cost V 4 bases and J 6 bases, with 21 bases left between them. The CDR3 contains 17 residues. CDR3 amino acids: CASSSRNMGRMAGELFF. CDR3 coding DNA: TGTGCCAGCAGTTCACGGAATATGGGGCGAATGGCCGGGGAGCTGTTTTTT.

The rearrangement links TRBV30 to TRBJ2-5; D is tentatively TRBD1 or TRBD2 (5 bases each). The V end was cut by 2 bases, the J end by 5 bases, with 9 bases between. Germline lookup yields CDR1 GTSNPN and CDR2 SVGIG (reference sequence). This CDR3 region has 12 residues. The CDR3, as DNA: TGTGCCTGGAGTAGGGGAGCGGAGACCCAGTACTTC. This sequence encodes CAWSRGAETQYF.

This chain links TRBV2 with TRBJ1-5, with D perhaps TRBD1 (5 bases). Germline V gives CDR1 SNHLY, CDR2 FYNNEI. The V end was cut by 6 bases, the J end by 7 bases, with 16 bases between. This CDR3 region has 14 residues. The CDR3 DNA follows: TGTGCCAGCAGCCAGATCGGGGCAGAGCAGCCCCAGCATTTT. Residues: CASSQIGAEQPQHF.

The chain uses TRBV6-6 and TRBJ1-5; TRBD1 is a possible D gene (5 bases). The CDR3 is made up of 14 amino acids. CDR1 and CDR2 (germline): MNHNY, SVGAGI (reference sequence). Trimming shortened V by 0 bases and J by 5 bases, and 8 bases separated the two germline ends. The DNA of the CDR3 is TGTGCCAGCAGTTACTCGGGGGAACATCAGCCCCAGCATTTT. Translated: CASSYSGEHQPQHF.

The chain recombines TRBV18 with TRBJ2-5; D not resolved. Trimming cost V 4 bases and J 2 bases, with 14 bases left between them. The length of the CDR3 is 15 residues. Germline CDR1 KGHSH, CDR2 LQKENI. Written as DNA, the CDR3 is TGTGCCAGCTCACGGTCTTCAAGAACACAAGAGACCCAGTACTTC. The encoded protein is CASSRSSRTQETQYF.

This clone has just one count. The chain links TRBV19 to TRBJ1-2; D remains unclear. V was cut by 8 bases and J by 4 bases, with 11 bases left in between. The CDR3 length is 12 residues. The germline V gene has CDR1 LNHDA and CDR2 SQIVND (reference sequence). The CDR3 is CASSPQTYGYTF. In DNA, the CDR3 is TGTGCCAGTTCCCCTCAGACCTATGGCTACACCTTC.

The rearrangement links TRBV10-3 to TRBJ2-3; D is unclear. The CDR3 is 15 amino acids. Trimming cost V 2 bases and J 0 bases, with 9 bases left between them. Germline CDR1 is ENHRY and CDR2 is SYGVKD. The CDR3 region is CAISEPGASTDTQYF. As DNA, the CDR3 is TGTGCCATCAGTGAGCCGGGCGCTAGCACAGATACGCAGTATTTT.

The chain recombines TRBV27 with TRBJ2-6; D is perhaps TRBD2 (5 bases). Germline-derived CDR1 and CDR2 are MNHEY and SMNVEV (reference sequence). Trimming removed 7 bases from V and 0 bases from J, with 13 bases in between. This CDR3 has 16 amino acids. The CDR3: CASTRRRASGANVLTF. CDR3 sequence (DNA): TGTGCCAGCACCCGAAGGCGGGCCTCTGGGGCCAACGTCCTGACTTTC.

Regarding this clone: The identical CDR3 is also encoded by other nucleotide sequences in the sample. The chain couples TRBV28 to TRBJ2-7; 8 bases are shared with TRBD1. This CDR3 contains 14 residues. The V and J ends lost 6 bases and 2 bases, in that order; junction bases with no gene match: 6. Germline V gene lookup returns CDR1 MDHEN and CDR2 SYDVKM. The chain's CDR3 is CASSLTGAAYEQYF. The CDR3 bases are TGTGCCAGCAGCCTGACAGGGGCTGCCTACGAGCAGTACTTC.

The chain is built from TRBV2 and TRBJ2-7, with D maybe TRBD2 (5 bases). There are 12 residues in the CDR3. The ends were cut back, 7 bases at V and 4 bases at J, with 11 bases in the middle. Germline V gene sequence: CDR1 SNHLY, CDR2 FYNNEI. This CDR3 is CASKSGGYEQYF. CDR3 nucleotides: TGTGCCAGCAAAAGCGGAGGTTACGAGCAGTACTTC.

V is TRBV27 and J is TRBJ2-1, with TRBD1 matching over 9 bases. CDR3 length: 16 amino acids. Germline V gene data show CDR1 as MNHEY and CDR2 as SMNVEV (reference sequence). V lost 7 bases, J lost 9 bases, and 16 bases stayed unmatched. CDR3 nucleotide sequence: TGTGCCAGCATCTCCCTGGGACAGGGCGTATCGGGTGAGCAGTTCTTC. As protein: CASISLGQGVSGEQFF.

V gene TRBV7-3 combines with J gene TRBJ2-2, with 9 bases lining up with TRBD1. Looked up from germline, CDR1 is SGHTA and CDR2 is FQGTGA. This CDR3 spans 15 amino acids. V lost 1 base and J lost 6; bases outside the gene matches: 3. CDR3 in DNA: TGTGCCAGCAGCTTAAAGGGACAGGGCTCCGGGGAGCTGTTTTTT. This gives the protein CASSLKGQGSGELFF.

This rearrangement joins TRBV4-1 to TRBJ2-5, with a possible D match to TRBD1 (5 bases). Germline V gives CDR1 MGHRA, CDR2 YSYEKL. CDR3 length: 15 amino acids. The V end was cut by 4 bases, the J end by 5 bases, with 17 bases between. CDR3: CASSPQGISGETQYF. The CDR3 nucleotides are TGCGCCAGCAGCCCCCAGGGCATTTCCGGGGAGACCCAGTACTTC.

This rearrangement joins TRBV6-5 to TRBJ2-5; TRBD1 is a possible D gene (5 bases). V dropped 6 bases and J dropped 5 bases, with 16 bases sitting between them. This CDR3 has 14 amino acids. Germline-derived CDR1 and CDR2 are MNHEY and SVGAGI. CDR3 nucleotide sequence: TGTGCCAGCAGCCCGGTGTGGGGCTGGGAGACCCAGTACTTC. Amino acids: CASSPVWGWETQYF.

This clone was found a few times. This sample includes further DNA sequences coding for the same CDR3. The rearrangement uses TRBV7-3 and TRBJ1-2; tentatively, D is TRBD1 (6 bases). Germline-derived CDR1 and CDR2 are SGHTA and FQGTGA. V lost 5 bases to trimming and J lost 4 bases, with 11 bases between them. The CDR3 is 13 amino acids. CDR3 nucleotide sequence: TGTGCCAGCAGCCCCGGACAGAGCTATGGCTACACCTTC. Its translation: CASSPGQSYGYTF.

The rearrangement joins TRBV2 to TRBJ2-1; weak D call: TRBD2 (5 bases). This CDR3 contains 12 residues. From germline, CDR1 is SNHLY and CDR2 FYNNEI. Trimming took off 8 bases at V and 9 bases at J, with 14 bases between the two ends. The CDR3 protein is CASGVTEGEQFF. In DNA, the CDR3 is TGTGCCAGCGGAGTGACTGAGGGTGAGCAGTTCTTC. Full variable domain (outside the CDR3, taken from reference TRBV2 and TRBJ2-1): EPEVTQTPSHQVTQMGQEVILRCVPISNHLYFYWYRQILGQKVEFLVSFYNNEISEKSEIFDDQFSVERPDGSNFTLKIRSTKLEDSAMYFCASGVTEGEQFFGPGTRLTVL.

CDR3 sequence: CASSESRVSEAFF. Here the CDR3 DNA reads TGTGCCAGCAGTGAAAGCAGGGTATCTGAAGCTTTCTTT. This chain connects TRBV6-1 to TRBJ1-1; TRBD1 is a possible D gene (5 bases). Germline CDR1 and CDR2: MNHNS and SASEGT. V was shortened by 2 bases and J by 6 bases, with 10 bases between the two germline ends. The CDR3 has 13 amino acids.

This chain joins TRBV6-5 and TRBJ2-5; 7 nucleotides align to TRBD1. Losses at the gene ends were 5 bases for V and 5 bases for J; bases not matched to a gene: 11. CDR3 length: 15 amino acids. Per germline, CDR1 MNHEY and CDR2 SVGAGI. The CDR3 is CASSPLRQGSETQYF. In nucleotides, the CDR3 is TGTGCCAGCAGTCCCCTCCGACAGGGCTCGGAGACCCAGTACTTC.

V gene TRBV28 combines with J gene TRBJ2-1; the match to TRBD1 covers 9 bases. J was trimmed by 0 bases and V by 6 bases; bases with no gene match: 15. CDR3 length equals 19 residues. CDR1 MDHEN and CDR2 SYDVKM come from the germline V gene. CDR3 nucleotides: TGTGCCAGCAGCCCCGGGACAGGGTATCAGGAGGTCTCCTACAATGAGCAGTTCTTC. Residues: CASSPGTGYQEVSYNEQFF.